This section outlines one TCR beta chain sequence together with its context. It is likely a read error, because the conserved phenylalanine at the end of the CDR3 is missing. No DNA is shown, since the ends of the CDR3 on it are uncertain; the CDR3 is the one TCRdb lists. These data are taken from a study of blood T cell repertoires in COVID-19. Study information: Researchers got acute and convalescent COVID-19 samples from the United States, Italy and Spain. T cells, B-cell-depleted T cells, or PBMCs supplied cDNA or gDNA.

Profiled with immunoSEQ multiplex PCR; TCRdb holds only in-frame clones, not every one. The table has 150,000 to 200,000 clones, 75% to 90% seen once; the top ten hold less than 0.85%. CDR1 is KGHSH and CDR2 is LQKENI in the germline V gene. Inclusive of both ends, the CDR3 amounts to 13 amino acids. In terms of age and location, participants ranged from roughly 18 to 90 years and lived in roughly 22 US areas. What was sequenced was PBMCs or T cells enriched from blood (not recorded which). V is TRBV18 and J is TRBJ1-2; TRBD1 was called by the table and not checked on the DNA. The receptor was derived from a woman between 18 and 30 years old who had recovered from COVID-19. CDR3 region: CASSPSGFPGSTL.